A selection of T cell receptor beta chains follows, all from one sample in a study of long-term antiretroviral therapy in people with HIV. Libraries were prepared by immunoSEQ multiplex PCR; TCRdb keeps only in-frame clonotypes and omits some of them. The table includes some 36,000 clones, 70% to 90% detected once. The sample in question was unsorted PBMCs, obtained about 2.7 years before starting antiretroviral therapy. The origin of the receptors is a young woman with HIV. CDR3s include the opening cysteine and the closing phenylalanine or tryptophan. The D gene is left open where the match is weak. Clone sizes are given selectively: once, few, many, or a class where the clone is expanded.

clone size: -
J gene: TRBJ2-4
D gene: -
V gene: TRBV18
CDR3 protein: CASSGNRGGRNIQYF
CDR3 DNA: TGTGCCAGCTCGGGAAACAGGGGAGGGAGAAACATTCAGTACTTC

clone size: few
J gene: TRBJ1-1
D gene: TRBD1
V gene: TRBV5-1
CDR3 protein: CASSYRTGKNTEAFF
CDR3 DNA: TGCGCCAGCAGCTACCGGACAGGGAAGAACACTGAAGCTTTCTTT

clone size: -
J gene: TRBJ2-1
D gene: TRBD2
V gene: TRBV6-1
CDR3 protein: CASSGKSGGDYNEQFF
CDR3 DNA: TGTGCCAGCAGTGGAAAAAGCGGGGGGGACTACAATGAGCAGTTCTTC

clone size: once
J gene: TRBJ1-5
D gene: -
V gene: TRBV19
CDR3 protein: CASSIGIAGNQPQHF
CDR3 DNA: TGTGCCAGTAGTATCGGTATAGCAGGCAATCAGCCCCAGCATTTT

clone size: -
J gene: TRBJ1-6
D gene: -
V gene: TRBV27
CDR3 protein: CASSKEGPYNSPLHF
CDR3 DNA: TGTGCCAGCTCCAAGGAGGGGCCGTATAATTCACCCCTCCACTTT

clone size: -
J gene: TRBJ1-5
D gene: -
V gene: TRBV30
CDR3 protein: CAWSGGEVVFNQPQHF
CDR3 DNA: TGTGCCTGGAGCGGGGGGGAGGTAGTTTTCAATCAGCCCCAGCATTTT

clone size: -
J gene: TRBJ1-6
D gene: -
V gene: TRBV30
CDR3 protein: CACQETRNNSPLHF
CDR3 DNA: TGTGCCTGCCAAGAGACGAGGAATAATTCACCCCTCCACTTT

clone size: few
J gene: TRBJ2-5
D gene: -
V gene: TRBV6-5
CDR3 protein: CASSYRWTKGETQYF
CDR3 DNA: TGTGCCAGCAGTTACCGTTGGACAAAAGGGGAGACCCAGTACTTC

clone size: -
J gene: TRBJ1-2
D gene: TRBD1
V gene: TRBV30
CDR3 protein: CAQSRRGLDYGYTF
CDR3 DNA: TGTGCCCAGAGTCGGAGGGGGCTAGACTATGGCTACACCTTC

clone size: -
J gene: TRBJ1-1
D gene: -
V gene: TRBV11-3
CDR3 protein: CASSWSGADTEAFF
CDR3 DNA: TGTGCCAGCAGCTGGTCCGGGGCAGACACTGAAGCTTTCTTT

clone size: few
J gene: TRBJ1-2
D gene: -
V gene: TRBV6-1
CDR3 protein: CASSENGYRRYGYTF
CDR3 DNA: TGTGCCAGCAGTGAAAATGGCTACCGTCGCTATGGCTACACCTTC

clone size: -
J gene: TRBJ1-6
D gene: TRBD1
V gene: TRBV11-2
CDR3 protein: CASSLDDRAVGNSPLHF
CDR3 DNA: TGTGCCAGCAGCTTGGACGACAGGGCTGTTGGTAATTCACCCCTCCACTTT

clone size: -
J gene: TRBJ1-5
D gene: TRBD1
V gene: TRBV18
CDR3 protein: CASSSGQGFLYDQPQHF
CDR3 DNA: TGTGCCAGCTCCTCGGGACAGGGGTTTCTCTATGATCAGCCCCAGCATTTT

clone size: -
J gene: TRBJ1-3
D gene: -
V gene: TRBV10-2
CDR3 protein: CASSDWGSAGNTIYF
CDR3 DNA: TGCGCCAGCAGTGATTGGGGAAGCGCTGGAAACACCATATATTTT

clone size: once
J gene: TRBJ1-3
D gene: -
V gene: TRBV5-1
CDR3 protein: CASSSDSGNTIYF
CDR3 DNA: TGCGCCAGCAGCTCGGACAGTGGAAACACCATATATTTT

clone size: -
J gene: TRBJ2-1
D gene: TRBD1
V gene: TRBV5-6
CDR3 protein: CASSPSDRGDNEQFF
CDR3 DNA: TGTGCCAGCAGCCCATCAGACAGGGGTGACAATGAGCAGTTCTTC

clone size: -
J gene: TRBJ1-3
D gene: -
V gene: TRBV28
CDR3 protein: CASSVVSSGNTIYF
CDR3 DNA: TGTGCCAGTTCGGTAGTAAGCTCTGGAAACACCATATATTTT

clone size: -
J gene: TRBJ1-2
D gene: TRBD1
V gene: TRBV5-1
CDR3 protein: CASSLGGTGESNGYTF
CDR3 DNA: TGCGCCAGCAGCTTGGGGGGGACAGGGGAGAGTAATGGCTACACCTTC

clone size: -
J gene: TRBJ2-2
D gene: -
V gene: TRBV6-5
CDR3 protein: CASSPDLVHTGELFF
CDR3 DNA: TGTGCCAGCAGTCCAGACTTGGTCCACACCGGGGAGCTGTTTTTT

clone size: few
J gene: TRBJ1-6
D gene: -
V gene: TRBV6-5
CDR3 protein: CASRGRENSPLHF
CDR3 DNA: TGTGCCAGCCGGGGACGAGAGAATTCACCCCTCCACTTT